The sequence of this TCR beta chain was determined in a study of sequential checkpoint blockade in melanoma. Study at large: First-line arms were nivolumab then ipilimumab, or the reverse, randomized 1:1. After both sequences, patients received maintenance nivolumab.

The germline V gene encodes CDR1 MNHEY and CDR2 SVGAGI. This CDR3 has 12 amino acids. The ends were cut back, 7 bases at V and 9 bases at J, with 13 bases in the middle. Stated treatment: randomized to nivolumab then ipilimumab (arm A) or the reverse (arm B). TCRdb's copy holds only in-frame clones and misses some; the assay was immunoSEQ multiplex PCR. The table has some 20,000 clones, over 75% seen once. This chain connects TRBV6-5 to TRBJ2-1; D possibly corresponds to TRBD2 (5 bases). This receptor was identified in a human donor with melanoma. Sequences were derived from CD8+ T cells sorted from blood (inferred from file names), sampled from a patient given nivolumab and ipilimumab in sequence. The CDR3 reads CASNELVGEQFF. The CDR3 DNA sequence: TGTGCCAGCAATGAACTAGTTGGTGAGCAGTTCTTC.